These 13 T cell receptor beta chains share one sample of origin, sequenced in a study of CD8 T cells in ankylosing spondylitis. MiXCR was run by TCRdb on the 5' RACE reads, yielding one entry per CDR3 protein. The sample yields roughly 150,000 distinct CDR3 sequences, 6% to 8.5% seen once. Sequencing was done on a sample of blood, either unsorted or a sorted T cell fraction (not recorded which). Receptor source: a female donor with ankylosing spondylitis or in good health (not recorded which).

CDR3 sequence reads: CASSLEGIEAFF. For the CDR3, the DNA is TGTGCCAGCAGCCTAGAAGGTATTGAAGCTTTCTTT. The chain recombines TRBV7-9 with TRBJ1-1; no clear D. V shed 5 bases and J shed 7 bases, with 11 bases lying between them. Germline V gene data show CDR1 as SEHNR and CDR2 as FQNEAQ (reference sequence). The CDR3 totals 12 residues.

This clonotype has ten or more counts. The CDR3 nucleotides are TGTGCCAGTTCTAGGGCGGGGCGCGACGAGCAGTACTTC. It translates to CASSRAGRDEQYF. The rearrangement joins TRBV12-3 or TRBV12-4 to TRBJ2-7; possibly TRBD2 for D (6 bases). The ends were cut back, 9 bases at V and 5 bases at J, with 17 bases in the middle. The CDR3 is 13 amino acids.

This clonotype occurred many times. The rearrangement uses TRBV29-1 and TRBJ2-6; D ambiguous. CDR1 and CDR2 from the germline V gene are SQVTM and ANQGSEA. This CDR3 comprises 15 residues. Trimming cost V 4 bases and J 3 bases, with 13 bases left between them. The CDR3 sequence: CSVGLLLFGANVLTF. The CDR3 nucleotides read TGCAGCGTTGGACTGCTGCTCTTTGGGGCCAACGTCCTGACTTTC.

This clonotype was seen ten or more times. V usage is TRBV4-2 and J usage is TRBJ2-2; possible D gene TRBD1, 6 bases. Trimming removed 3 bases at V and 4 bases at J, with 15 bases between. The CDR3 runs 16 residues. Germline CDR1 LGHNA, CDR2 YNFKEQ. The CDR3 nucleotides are TGTGCCAGCAGCCAGACTTTCAAGGGGGTCACCGGGGAGCTGTTTTTT. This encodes CASSQTFKGVTGELFF.

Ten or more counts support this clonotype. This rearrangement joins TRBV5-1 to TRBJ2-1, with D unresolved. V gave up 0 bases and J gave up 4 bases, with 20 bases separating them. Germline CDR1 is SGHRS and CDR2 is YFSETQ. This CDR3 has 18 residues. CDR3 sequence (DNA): TGCGCCAGCAGCTTGGGGCCCCCCTCCAAATTGGGGTACAATGAGCAGTTCTTC. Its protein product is CASSLGPPSKLGYNEQFF. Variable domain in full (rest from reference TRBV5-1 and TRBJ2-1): KAGVTQTPRYLIKTRGQQVTLSCSPISGHRSVSWYQQTPGQGLQFLFEYFSETQRNKGNFPGRFSGRQFSNSRSEMNVSTLELGDSALYLCASSLGPPSKLGYNEQFFGPGTRLTVL.

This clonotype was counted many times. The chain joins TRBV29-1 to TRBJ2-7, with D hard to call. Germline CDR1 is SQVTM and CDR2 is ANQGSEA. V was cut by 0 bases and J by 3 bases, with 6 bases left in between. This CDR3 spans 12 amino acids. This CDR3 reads CSVEDWGYEQYF. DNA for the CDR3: TGCAGCGTTGAAGATTGGGGCTACGAGCAGTACTTC.

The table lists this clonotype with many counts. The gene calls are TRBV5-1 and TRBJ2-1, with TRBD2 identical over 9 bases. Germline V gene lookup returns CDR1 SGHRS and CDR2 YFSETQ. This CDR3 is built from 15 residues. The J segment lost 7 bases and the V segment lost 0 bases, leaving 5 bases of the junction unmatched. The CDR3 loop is CASSLGAGGPNEQFF. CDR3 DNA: TGCGCCAGCAGCTTGGGGGCGGGGGGGCCTAATGAGCAGTTCTTC. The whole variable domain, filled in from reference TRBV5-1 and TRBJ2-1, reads KAGVTQTPRYLIKTRGQQVTLSCSPISGHRSVSWYQQTPGQGLQFLFEYFSETQRNKGNFPGRFSGRQFSNSRSEMNVSTLELGDSALYLCASSLGAGGPNEQFFGPGTRLTVL.

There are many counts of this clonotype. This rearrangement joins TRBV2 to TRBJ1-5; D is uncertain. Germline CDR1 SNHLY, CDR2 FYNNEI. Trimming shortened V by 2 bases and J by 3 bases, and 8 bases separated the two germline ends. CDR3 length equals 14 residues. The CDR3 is CASSEKGYNQPQHF. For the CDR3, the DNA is TGTGCCAGCAGTGAAAAAGGGTACAATCAGCCCCAGCATTTT.

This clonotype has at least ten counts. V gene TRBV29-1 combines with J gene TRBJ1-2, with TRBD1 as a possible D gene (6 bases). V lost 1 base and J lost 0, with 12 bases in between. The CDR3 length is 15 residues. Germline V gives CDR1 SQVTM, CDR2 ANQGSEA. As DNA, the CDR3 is TGCAGCGTTGAAGTTATCGGGACAACTAACTATGGCTACACCTTC. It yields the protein CSVEVIGTTNYGYTF.

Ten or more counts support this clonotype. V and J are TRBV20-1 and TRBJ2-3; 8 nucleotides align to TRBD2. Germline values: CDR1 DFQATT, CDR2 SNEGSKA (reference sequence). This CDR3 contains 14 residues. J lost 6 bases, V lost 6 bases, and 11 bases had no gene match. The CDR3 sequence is CSALAVGNVDTQYF. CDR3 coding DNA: TGCAGTGCACTAGCGGTTGGGAATGTGGATACGCAGTATTTT.

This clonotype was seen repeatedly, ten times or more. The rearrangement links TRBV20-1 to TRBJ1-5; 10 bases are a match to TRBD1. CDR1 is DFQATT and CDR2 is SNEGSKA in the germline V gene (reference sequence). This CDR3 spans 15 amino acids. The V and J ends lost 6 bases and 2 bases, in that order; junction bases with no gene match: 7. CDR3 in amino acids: CSAEGDRGGNQPQHF. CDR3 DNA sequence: TGCAGTGCAGAAGGGGACAGGGGAGGCAATCAGCCCCAGCATTTT.

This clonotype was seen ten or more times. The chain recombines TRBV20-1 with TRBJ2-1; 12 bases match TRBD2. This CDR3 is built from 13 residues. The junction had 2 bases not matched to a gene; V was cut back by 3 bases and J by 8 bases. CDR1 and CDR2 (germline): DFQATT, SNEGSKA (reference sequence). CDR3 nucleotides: TGCAGTGCTAGGGCTAGCGGGGGGGATGAGCAGTTCTTC. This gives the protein CSARASGGDEQFF.

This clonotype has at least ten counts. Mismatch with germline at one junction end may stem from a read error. The CDR3 nucleotides read TGTGCCAGCAGATTAGCGGGGGGGCCCTACAATGAGCAGTTCTTC. Amino acids: CASRLAGGPYNEQFF. V usage is TRBV12-3 or TRBV12-4 and J usage is TRBJ2-1; 11 nucleotides align to TRBD2. The length of the CDR3 is 15 residues.